Below, 14 T cell receptor beta chains from the same sample are listed, as sequenced in a study of neoadjuvant nivolumab and ipilimumab in lung cancer. Clones were sequenced by immunoSEQ multiplex PCR, and TCRdb holds only the in-frame ones, with some missing. Of some 28,000 clones listed, under 85% are singletons. The sequenced sample was tumor tissue, obtained after neoadjuvant nivolumab, alone or with ipilimumab, at or shortly before surgery. These receptors all stem from an adult with non-small cell lung cancer.

V usage is TRBV4-3 and J usage is TRBJ2-1, with 11 bases matching TRBD2. Per germline, CDR1 LGHNA and CDR2 YSLEER. J lost 8 bases, V lost 0 bases, and 6 bases had no gene match. The CDR3 contains 16 residues. CDR3 DNA: TGCGCCAGCAGCCAAGATCTAGCGGGAGGTAATGATGAGCAGTTCTTC. Residues: CASSQDLAGGNDEQFF.

This clone was observed a single time. The J gene is TRBJ1-1, the V gene TRBV2; D possibly corresponds to TRBD1 (5 bases). Germline CDR1 reads SNHLY; CDR2 reads FYNNEI. CDR3 length equals 13 residues. V was cut by 7 bases and J by 0 bases, with 9 bases left in between. CDR3 residues: CASIEGMNTEAFF. The CDR3 nucleotides read TGTGCCAGCATAGAGGGGATGAACACTGAAGCTTTCTTT.

The chain employs TRBV2 and TRBJ2-7, with TRBD2 matching 9 bases. This CDR3 has 14 residues. The germline V gene has CDR1 SNHLY and CDR2 FYNNEI. J gave up 5 bases and V 4 bases, and 6 bases lay outside the gene matches. CDR3 in DNA: TGTGCCAGCAGTGGTAGCGGGAGAGGGGACGAGCAGTACTTC. It is translated as CASSGSGRGDEQYF.

Only one count was recorded for this clone. The chain employs TRBV19 and TRBJ1-5; D may be TRBD1 (5 bases). The V gene lost 0 bases and the J gene lost 11 bases, with 20 bases spanning the gap. The CDR3 runs to 16 residues. CDR1 is LNHDA and CDR2 is SQIVND in the germline V gene (reference sequence). The CDR3 bases are TGTGCCAGTAGTATAGAGGAAAGTCTCACCATGGGGGCCCAGCATTTT. Its protein product is CASSIEESLTMGAQHF.

V and J are TRBV10-3 and TRBJ1-1; weak D call: TRBD1 (5 bases). The CDR3 extends over 15 amino acids. Trimming removed 6 bases at V and 1 base at J, with 15 bases between. Germline V gives CDR1 ENHRY, CDR2 SYGVKD. In DNA form, the CDR3 reads TGTGCCATCAGGGACGGACTTGGGGCGAACACTGAAGCTTTCTTT. It encodes CAIRDGLGANTEAFF.

The chain recombines TRBV7-2 with TRBJ1-5, with no clear D. Germline CDR1 is SGHTA and CDR2 is FQGNSA. The ends were cut back, 1 base at V and 4 bases at J, with 5 bases in the middle. CDR3 length: 13 residues. The CDR3 loop reads CASSLGLNQPQHF. The CDR3 DNA reads TGTGCCAGCAGCTTAGGTTTAAATCAGCCCCAGCATTTT.

The chain joins TRBV30 to TRBJ2-7, with a tentative D call TRBD2 (6 bases). The V and J ends lost 2 bases and 7 bases respectively, with 12 bases between them. Germline CDR1 is GTSNPN and CDR2 is SVGIG (reference sequence). The CDR3 is 12 amino acids. This CDR3 reads CAWSWGESEQYF. The CDR3 DNA reads as TGTGCCTGGAGTTGGGGGGAAAGTGAGCAGTACTTC. Full variable domain (remainder filled in from reference TRBV30 and TRBJ2-7): SQTIHQWPATLVQPVGSPLSLECTVEGTSNPNLYWYRQAAGRGLQLLFYSVGIGQISSEVPQNLSASRPQDRQFILSSKKLLLSDSGFYLCAWSWGESEQYFGPGTRLTVT.

This sequence joins TRBV5-6 and TRBJ1-5; D not resolved. CDR3 length: 14 amino acids. The germline V and J ends were trimmed by 2 bases and 9 bases, with 15 bases remaining between them. The germline V gene encodes CDR1 SGHDT and CDR2 YYEEEE. The CDR3 loop reads CASSFLVQGGPQHF. The CDR3 nucleotides read TGTGCCAGCAGCTTTTTGGTTCAAGGAGGGCCCCAGCATTTT.

The chain uses TRBV19 and TRBJ1-1; no firm D call. The CDR3 runs to 15 residues. Germline V CDR1 and CDR2: LNHDA, SQIVND (reference sequence). Trimming left V 4 bases short and J 3 bases short, with 15 bases between. The CDR3 sequence is CASSSFAAADTEAFF. The CDR3, as DNA: TGTGCCAGTAGTAGTTTCGCGGCGGCGGACACTGAAGCTTTCTTT.

By frequency in the sample, this clone is medium-sized. The V call is TRBV7-8, the J call TRBJ1-2; the match to TRBD1 covers 8 bases. J gave up 8 bases and V 5 bases, and 7 bases lay outside the gene matches. The CDR3 loop spans 13 amino acids. CDR1 is SGHVS, CDR2 FQNEAQ, per germline. CDR3 sequence: CASSPDRGGGYTF. The CDR3 nucleotides read TGTGCCAGCAGCCCAGACAGGGGAGGAGGCTACACCTTC.

CDR3 residues: CASSFSGQPYEQYF. In nucleotides, the CDR3 is TGCGCCAGCAGCTTCTCGGGACAGCCCTACGAGCAGTACTTC. The rearrangement links TRBV5-1 to TRBJ2-7; the match to TRBD1 covers 7 bases. The CDR3 is 14 amino acids. V shed 2 bases and J 2 bases; nucleotides not matched to a gene: 4. Germline CDR1 is SGHRS and CDR2 is YFSETQ.

This clone has a handful of counts. The chain has TRBV7-2 and TRBJ1-4; 8 nucleotides line up with TRBD1. Per germline, CDR1 SGHTA and CDR2 FQGNSA. This CDR3 has 14 amino acids. The trim removed 8 bases at V and 4 bases at J, leaving 6 bases unmatched. CDR3 DNA sequence: TGTGCCAGCCGACCAGGGGGCTTTAATGAAAAACTGTTTTTT. Amino acid sequence: CASRPGGFNEKLFF. The full variable domain, with the rest looked up from reference TRBV7-2 and TRBJ1-4, is GAGVSQSPSNKVTEKGKDVELRCDPISGHTALYWYRQSLGQGLEFLIYFQGNSAPDKSGLPSDRFSAERTGGSVSTLTIQRTQQEDSAVYLCASRPGGFNEKLFFGSGTQLSVL.

The J gene is TRBJ1-4, the V gene TRBV30; D ambiguous. The CDR3 loop spans 12 amino acids. Trimming removed 0 bases at V and 8 bases at J, with 7 bases between. In germline, CDR1 is GTSNPN, CDR2 SVGIG (reference sequence). In DNA, the CDR3 is TGTGCCTGGAGTGTACTGAGGGAAAAACTGTTTTTT. It yields the protein CAWSVLREKLFF.

This chain uses TRBV7-2 with TRBJ2-3; the D gene is possibly TRBD1 (5 bases). The germline V gene has CDR1 SGHTA and CDR2 FQGNSA. This CDR3 region has 15 residues. Trimming left V 1 base short and J 4 bases short, with 12 bases between. In DNA, the CDR3 is TGTGCCAGCAGCTTAGTCCCAGGGTTTGCAGATACGCAGTATTTT. Translation gives CASSLVPGFADTQYF. The variable domain in full, completed from reference TRBV7-2 and TRBJ2-3, reads GAGVSQSPSNKVTEKGKDVELRCDPISGHTALYWYRQSLGQGLEFLIYFQGNSAPDKSGLPSDRFSAERTGGSVSTLTIQRTQQEDSAVYLCASSLVPGFADTQYFGPGTRLTVL.